Following are 27 T cell receptor beta chains from one sample sequenced in a study of blood T cell repertoires in COVID-19. Repertoires were generated with immunoSEQ multiplex PCR, while TCRdb's copy carries only in-frame clones and drops some. This sample yields 150,000 to 200,000 clones, of which 85% to 95% are seen a single time; about 2% belongs to the top ten. Sequencing input: peripheral blood. The receptors here all came from an older woman with COVID-19, enrolled during active disease.

In DNA, the CDR3 is TGTGCCAGCAGCCAAAACCCGGGACAGGGCCACACTGAAGCTTTCTTT. Protein: CASSQNPGQGHTEAFF. The chain uses TRBV3-1 (or the pseudogene TRBV3-2) and TRBJ1-1; 9 bases match TRBD1. From germline, CDR1 is LGHDT and CDR2 YNNKEL (reference sequence). V gave up 2 bases and J gave up 3 bases; unmatched junction bases: 7. The CDR3 spans 16 residues.

The chain links TRBV2 to TRBJ2-6; weak D call: TRBD1 (6 bases). The V end was cut by 6 bases, the J end by 0 bases, with 12 bases between. CDR3 length: 16 residues. Germline CDR1 is SNHLY and CDR2 is FYNNEI. The CDR3 sequence is CASRRTVLSGANVLTF. As DNA, the CDR3 is TGTGCCAGCAGGCGGACAGTTCTCTCTGGGGCCAACGTCCTGACTTTC.

The V and J genes are TRBV3-1 (or the pseudogene TRBV3-2) and TRBJ1-2; D is possibly TRBD1 (6 bases). Trimming stripped 1 base from V and 2 bases from J, with 11 bases between. Germline values: CDR1 LGHDT, CDR2 YNNKEL (reference sequence). The CDR3 covers 15 residues. CDR3 nucleotides: TGTGCCAGCAGCCAAGTACAGGGAGCGAACTATGGCTACACCTTC. Translating it yields CASSQVQGANYGYTF.

The chain links TRBV11-2 to TRBJ2-5; TRBD1 might be the D (5 bases). V was pared by 5 bases and J by 3 bases, with 10 bases between. Germline V CDR1 and CDR2: SGHAT, FQNNGV. The CDR3 contains 13 residues. DNA of the CDR3: TGTGCCAGCAGCGCAGGGTCCAAAGAGACCCAGTACTTC. As protein: CASSAGSKETQYF. Looking up the rest from reference TRBV11-2 and TRBJ2-5 gives the full variable domain: EAGVAQSPRYKIIEKRQSVAFWCNPISGHATLYWYQQILGQGPKLLIQFQNNGVVDDSQLPKDRFSAERLKGVDSTLKIQPAKLEDSAVYLCASSAGSKETQYFGPGTRLLVL.

The table lists this clone with a count of one. The V and J genes are TRBV9 and TRBJ2-1; 11 nucleotides match TRBD2. This CDR3 comprises 21 residues. J was trimmed by 5 bases and V by 3 bases; bases with no gene match: 22. Per the germline V gene, CDR1 is SGDLS and CDR2 is YYNGEE. CDR3 in amino acids: CASSGGTPGISSGGHHNEQFF. The CDR3 DNA is TGTGCCAGCAGCGGAGGGACACCGGGTATCTCTAGCGGGGGGCATCACAATGAGCAGTTCTTC.

This clone was observed a single time. This chain joins TRBV2 and TRBJ1-2; the match to TRBD1 covers 7 bases. J lost 4 bases, V lost 7 bases, and 3 bases had no gene match. This CDR3 is 12 amino acids long. Per germline, CDR1 SNHLY and CDR2 FYNNEI. The CDR3 spells CASTGDSYGYTF. The CDR3 bases are TGTGCCAGCACTGGGGACAGCTATGGCTACACCTTC.

This rearrangement joins TRBV10-3 to TRBJ1-3, with D perhaps matching TRBD1 (6 bases). Deletions cut 7 bases from V and 1 base from J, with 11 bases between. Germline V gene sequence: CDR1 ENHRY, CDR2 SYGVKD. The length of the CDR3 is 14 residues. CDR3 loop: CAITPQGSGNTIYF. The CDR3, as DNA: TGTGCCATCACGCCACAGGGATCTGGAAACACCATATATTTT.

The rearrangement uses TRBV4-2 and TRBJ2-1; the match to TRBD2 covers 7 bases. CDR1 and CDR2 from the germline V gene are LGHNA and YNFKEQ. V was clipped by 0 bases and J by 9 bases; unmatched bases: 11. CDR3 size: 16 residues. In DNA, the CDR3 is TGTGCCAGCAGCCAAGATATCCGGGGGGTGATGGGTGAGCAGTTCTTC. Translated: CASSQDIRGVMGEQFF.

V and J are TRBV7-2 and TRBJ1-3; D is possibly TRBD1 (5 bases). Germline CDR1 reads SGHTA; CDR2 reads FQGNSA. Trimming removed 3 bases at V and 0 bases at J, with 12 bases between. The CDR3 is 16 residues long. For the CDR3, the DNA is TGTGCCAGCAGCTTGGGGGGACTGATCTCTGGAAACACCATATATTTT. This encodes CASSLGGLISGNTIYF.

This clone was picked up a small number of times. Sequence at one end of the junction differs from germline and may be a read error. V and J are TRBV6-5 and TRBJ2-7; D might be TRBD1 (6 bases). Germline lookup yields CDR1 MNHEY and CDR2 SVGAGI. The CDR3 has 11 amino acids. The CDR3 loop reads CASKQGLTPFF. CDR3 sequence (DNA): TGTGCCAGTAAACAGGGTCTTACCCCCTTCTTC.

The chain employs TRBV10-3 and TRBJ1-5; TRBD1 matches 9 bases. CDR3 length equals 14 residues. V shed 4 bases and J 6 bases; nucleotides not matched to a gene: 4. Germline values: CDR1 ENHRY, CDR2 SYGVKD. CDR3 coding DNA: TGTGCCATCAGTGGGGACAGGGACAGTCAGCCCCAGCATTTT. Translation: CAISGDRDSQPQHF.

The V call is TRBV30, the J call TRBJ1-2; 8 nucleotides match TRBD1. Germline values: CDR1 GTSNPN, CDR2 SVGIG (reference sequence). CDR3 size: 11 residues. Losses at the gene ends were 6 bases for V and 6 bases for J; bases not matched to a gene: 3. The CDR3 here is CACQGANGYTF. The CDR3 coding sequence is TGTGCCTGCCAGGGGGCTAATGGCTACACCTTC.

The genes are TRBV6-2 or TRBV6-3 and TRBJ2-2; 10 bases agree with TRBD2. The CDR3 spans 15 residues. CDR1 and CDR2 (germline): MNHEY, SVGEGT. With 3 bases clipped from V and 6 bases from J, the junction kept 4 bases outside the gene matches. CDR3 protein: CASSYSGTSAGELFF. The CDR3, as DNA: TGTGCCAGCAGTTATTCCGGGACTAGCGCCGGGGAGCTGTTTTTT.

The CDR3 loop is CASSGGTANTEAFF. The CDR3 DNA reads as TGTGCCAGCAGCGGCGGGACAGCGAACACTGAAGCTTTCTTT. The chain is built from TRBV7-2 and TRBJ1-1, with 7 bases lining up with TRBD1. CDR3 size: 14 residues. Germline CDR1 is SGHTA and CDR2 is FQGNSA. V was pared by 5 bases and J by 1 base, with 4 bases of the junction left unmatched.

The chain is built from TRBV5-6 and TRBJ1-5; possibly TRBD1 for D (5 bases). The CDR3 contains 13 residues. In germline, CDR1 is SGHDT, CDR2 YYEEEE. Between the trimmed V and J ends, which lost 4 bases and 7 bases, there was a span of 12 bases. The CDR3 coding sequence is TGTGCCAGCAGCCGGGGAGGGGCACAGCCCCAGCATTTT. Translated, it gives CASSRGGAQPQHF.

The CDR3 DNA is TGTGCCAGCAGCCCCTCCGGGACAGGGTCCTATGGCTACACCTTC. Translating gives CASSPSGTGSYGYTF. The chain carries TRBV3-1 (or the pseudogene TRBV3-2) and TRBJ1-2; 9 bases are shared with TRBD1. Trimming removed 4 bases from V and 4 bases from J; junction bases left unmatched: 7. CDR1 and CDR2 (germline): LGHDT, YNNKEL (reference sequence). This CDR3 is 15 amino acids long.

The chain employs TRBV10-3 and TRBJ2-1, with 7 bases fitting TRBD2. After removal of 2 bases from V and 2 bases from J, the junction contained 12 bases not matched to a gene. Germline V gene lookup returns CDR1 ENHRY and CDR2 SYGVKD. CDR3 length: 18 amino acids. For the CDR3, the DNA is TGTGCCATCAGTGAGCCGCGTCGGGGGGTATTGACCTACAATGAGCAGTTCTTC. This translates into CAISEPRRGVLTYNEQFF.

The rearrangement uses TRBV12-3 or TRBV12-4 and TRBJ1-1; 10 bases fit TRBD1. The CDR3 is 12 amino acids. Trimming cost V 11 bases and J 4 bases; bases outside gene matches: 4. The CDR3 DNA sequence: TGTGCCGACCGGACAGGGGGCACTGAAGCTTTCTTT. Amino acids: CADRTGGTEAFF.

V is TRBV7-2 and J is TRBJ2-2; the match to TRBD2 covers 7 bases. V lost 1 base, J lost 5 bases, and 7 bases stayed unmatched. The CDR3 spans 16 residues. From germline, CDR1 is SGHTA and CDR2 FQGNSA. The CDR3 region is CASSLGDARGTGELFF. The CDR3 bases are TGTGCCAGCAGCTTAGGAGACGCGCGGGGGACCGGGGAGCTGTTTTTT.

The chain is built from TRBV19 and TRBJ1-6, with TRBD1 matching over 8 bases. CDR3 length equals 15 residues. The germline CDR1 and CDR2 sequences are LNHDA and SQIVND (reference sequence). The V gene end was trimmed by 2 bases and the J gene end by 10 bases; junction bases not matched to a gene: 7. CDR3 sequence reads: CASSIRQGFQSPLHF. Written as DNA, the CDR3 is TGTGCCAGTAGTATAAGACAGGGGTTTCAGTCACCCCTCCACTTT.

The chain joins TRBV16 to TRBJ1-5; D remains ambiguous. Germline CDR1 reads KGHSY; CDR2 reads FQNENV. V gave up 2 bases and J gave up 0 bases, with 5 bases separating them. This CDR3 has 14 residues. CDR3 region: CASSQQASNQPQHF. The CDR3 region has the DNA TGTGCCAGCAGCCAACAGGCTAGCAATCAGCCCCAGCATTTT.

V is TRBV9 and J is TRBJ1-4, with a tentative D call TRBD1 (6 bases). The germline V gene encodes CDR1 SGDLS and CDR2 YYNGEE. CDR3 size: 15 residues. V lost 4 bases and J lost 7, with 17 bases in between. CDR3 nucleotide sequence: TGTGCCAGCAGCCCCACCCGGGACAAGGGTGAAAAACTGTTTTTT. This encodes CASSPTRDKGEKLFF.

The chain has TRBV27 and TRBJ2-5, with D perhaps TRBD1 (7 bases). The CDR3 has 14 residues. Trimming removed 5 bases at V and 5 bases at J, with 15 bases between. CDR1 and CDR2 from the germline V gene are MNHEY and SMNVEV (reference sequence). The CDR3 reads CASSRDSGGETQYF. The CDR3, as DNA: TGTGCCAGCAGTCGGGACAGTGGGGGGGAGACCCAGTACTTC.

The chain has TRBV11-3 and TRBJ2-7; D unresolved. Deletions cut 0 bases from V and 6 bases from J, with 9 bases between. The CDR3 runs 13 residues. Looked up from germline, CDR1 is SGHNT and CDR2 is YENEEA. The chain's CDR3 is CASSLEHFGEQYF. DNA of the CDR3: TGTGCCAGCAGCTTAGAGCACTTTGGCGAGCAGTACTTC.

The genes are TRBV27 and TRBJ1-1; D gene uncertain. Trimming cost V 5 bases and J 0 bases, with 13 bases left between them. The CDR3 is 15 amino acids. Germline CDR1 is MNHEY and CDR2 is SMNVEV (reference sequence). Here the CDR3 reads CASSRSQSLNTEAFF. In DNA form, the CDR3 reads TGTGCCAGCAGTAGAAGTCAGTCTTTGAACACTGAAGCTTTCTTT.

The CDR3 DNA reads TGTGCCAGTAGTCAACAGGGGGCTAGCTACGAGCAGTACTTC. This translates into CASSQQGASYEQYF. The V call is TRBV19, the J call TRBJ2-7, with 9 bases aligning to TRBD1. V dropped 5 bases and J dropped 3; count of bases not matched to a gene: 5. Germline V gene data show CDR1 as LNHDA and CDR2 as SQIVND (reference sequence). The CDR3 runs to 14 residues.

The rearrangement uses TRBV7-6 and TRBJ2-5; 8 nucleotides match TRBD2. Germline loops: CDR1 SGHVS, CDR2 FNYEAQ. This CDR3 is built from 17 residues. With 3 bases clipped from V and 2 bases from J, the junction kept 11 bases outside the gene matches. CDR3 DNA sequence: TGTGCCAGCAGCTTCGACCCTCTGCGGGGGGAACAAGAGACCCAGTACTTC. It codes for CASSFDPLRGEQETQYF. The complete variable domain, with remaining parts taken from reference TRBV7-6 and TRBJ2-5, reads GAGVSQSPRYKVTKRGQDVALRCDPISGHVSLYWYRQALGQGPEFLTYFNYEAQQDKSGLPNDRFSAERPEGSISTLTIQRTEQRDSAMYRCASSFDPLRGEQETQYFGPGTRLLVL.